These 20 T cell receptor beta chains came from one sample sequenced in a study of OX40 agonist ivuxolimab in advanced cancers. Repertoires were generated with immunoSEQ multiplex PCR, while TCRdb's copy carries only in-frame clones and drops some. The sample shows about 65,000 clones, about 90% of them seen only once. This material consisted of CD4+ or CD8+ T cells sorted from blood, taken in a trial of the OX40 agonist ivuxolimab. The receptor source for this set is an adult with an advanced solid tumor such as melanoma, head and neck, liver or kidney cancer.

V and J are TRBV5-8 and TRBJ2-7; D may be TRBD2 (6 bases). CDR3 size: 15 residues. Trimming left V 4 bases short and J 0 bases short, with 14 bases between. Germline V gene sequence: CDR1 SGHTS, CDR2 YDEGEE. The CDR3: CASSPGTPGSYEQYF. Here the CDR3 DNA reads TGTGCCAGCAGCCCCGGGACTCCCGGCTCCTACGAGCAGTACTTC.

The J gene is TRBJ2-1, the V gene TRBV19; 8 bases are shared with TRBD2. Trimming at V came to 5 bases and at J to 9 bases, leaving 12 bases not matched to a gene. This CDR3 comprises 15 residues. The germline V gene encodes CDR1 LNHDA and CDR2 SQIVND (reference sequence). As DNA, the CDR3 is TGTGCCAGTAGTGAGGTTGCCGGGACTAGAGGTGAGCAGTTCTTC. This gives the protein CASSEVAGTRGEQFF. Combining the CDR3 with reference TRBV19 and TRBJ2-1 gives the whole variable domain DGGITQSPKYLFRKEGQNVTLSCEQNLNHDAMYWYRQDPGQGLRLIYYSQIVNDFQKGDIAEGYSVSREKKESFPLTVTSAQKNPTAFYLCASSEVAGTRGEQFFGPGTRLTVL.

The chain uses TRBV29-1 and TRBJ2-7; 11 nucleotides agree with TRBD1. V trimming: 7 bases; J trimming: 7 bases; junction bases outside the gene matches: 3. This CDR3 comprises 11 residues. The V gene's germline CDR1 is SQVTM and CDR2 ANQGSEA. The CDR3 DNA reads TGCAGCGGCGGGACAGGGGGAGAGCAGTACTTC. Translated, it gives CSGGTGGEQYF.

DNA of the CDR3: TGTGCCAGCAGTCCTGAACCGACAGGGGCCCGGCTTTCGGGCACTGAAGCTTTCTTT. Translation gives CASSPEPTGARLSGTEAFF. The chain joins TRBV21-1 to TRBJ1-1; the table calls TRBD1, which could not be checked here. TRBV21-1 is a documented pseudogene. The CDR3 length is 19 residues.

The chain has TRBV7-8 and TRBJ1-6; D is uncertain. This CDR3 contains 15 residues. Germline CDR1 and CDR2: SGHVS and FQNEAQ. V was cut by 5 bases and J by 9 bases, with 17 bases left in between. The CDR3 DNA reads as TGTGCCAGCAGCACCGACGATAGCGCAGGTTCACCCCTCCACTTT. This gives the protein CASSTDDSAGSPLHF.

The rearrangement links TRBV19 to TRBJ1-1; D unresolved. V was shortened by 6 bases and J by 5 bases, with 13 bases between the two germline ends. Per the germline V gene, CDR1 is LNHDA and CDR2 is SQIVND (reference sequence). The CDR3 spans 13 residues. The CDR3 is CASRLDTRTEAFF. CDR3 nucleotide sequence: TGTGCCAGTAGATTAGATACCAGGACTGAAGCTTTCTTT.

The CDR3 DNA is TGTGCCAGCTCACCTGATGGAATTAGCAATCAGCCCCAGCATTTT. Its translation is CASSPDGISNQPQHF. The chain combines TRBV18 with TRBJ1-5; D gene ambiguous. Germline V lookup: CDR1 KGHSH, CDR2 LQKENI. Between the trimmed V and J ends, which lost 3 bases and 0 bases, there was a span of 9 bases. CDR3 length: 15 residues. Together with reference TRBV18 and TRBJ1-5, the CDR3 gives the full variable domain: NAGVMQNPRHLVRRRGQEARLRCSPMKGHSHVYWYRQLPEEGLKFMVYLQKENIIDESGMPKERFSAEFPKEGPSILRIQQVVRGDSAAYFCASSPDGISNQPQHFGDGTRLSIL.

The genes are TRBV5-1 and TRBJ2-3; D gene unclear. Trimming stripped 0 bases from V and 0 bases from J, with 8 bases between. The CDR3 has 15 amino acids. The germline gives CDR1 SGHRS, CDR2 YFSETQ. CDR3 amino acids: CASSLEGSSTDTQYF. CDR3 in DNA: TGCGCCAGCAGCTTGGAAGGATCTAGCACAGATACGCAGTATTTT.

This clone was seen a handful of times. This chain links TRBV5-1 with TRBJ2-2; D may be TRBD1 (6 bases). This CDR3 comprises 18 residues. In germline, CDR1 is SGHRS, CDR2 YFSETQ. V lost 3 bases and J lost 4, with 22 bases in between. The CDR3 DNA is TGCGCCAGCAGCTCCCCTGGACAGAAACTCTATTCCACCGGGGAGCTGTTTTTT. This sequence encodes CASSSPGQKLYSTGELFF. Looking up the rest from reference TRBV5-1 and TRBJ2-2 gives the full variable domain: KAGVTQTPRYLIKTRGQQVTLSCSPISGHRSVSWYQQTPGQGLQFLFEYFSETQRNKGNFPGRFSGRQFSNSRSEMNVSTLELGDSALYLCASSSPGQKLYSTGELFFGEGSRLTVL.

This chain joins TRBV30 and TRBJ2-1; D perhaps matches TRBD2 (5 bases). Germline CDR1 reads GTSNPN; CDR2 reads SVGIG (reference sequence). The germline V and J ends were trimmed by 4 bases and 6 bases, with 10 bases remaining between them. This CDR3 contains 12 residues. The CDR3 DNA follows: TGTGCCTGGAAGGGAGAGGGCAATGAGCAGTTCTTC. Its translation is CAWKGEGNEQFF.

The chain employs TRBV18 and TRBJ1-3; 7 positions agree with TRBD1. V was pared by 3 bases and J by 4 bases, with 3 bases of the junction left unmatched. This CDR3 comprises 14 residues. Germline V CDR1 and CDR2: KGHSH, LQKENI. The CDR3 here is CASSPPGQGNTIYF. Written as DNA, the CDR3 is TGTGCCAGCTCACCGCCGGGACAGGGAAACACCATATATTTT.

The chain uses TRBV30 and TRBJ1-2; the D gene is possibly TRBD1 (5 bases). This CDR3 has 12 residues. Trimming removed 3 bases at V and 8 bases at J, with 13 bases between. The germline CDR1 and CDR2 sequences are GTSNPN and SVGIG (reference sequence). This CDR3 is CAWRGGPAGYTF. CDR3 DNA: TGTGCCTGGAGGGGGGGTCCGGCGGGCTACACCTTC.

The chain is built from TRBV2 and TRBJ2-1; 7 positions agree with TRBD2. The V gene's germline CDR1 is SNHLY and CDR2 FYNNEI. The CDR3 loop spans 15 amino acids. V shed 2 bases, J shed 2 bases, and the junction held 3 bases outside the gene matches. The CDR3 here is CASSELAGAYNEQFF. For the CDR3, the DNA is TGTGCCAGCAGTGAATTGGCGGGAGCCTACAATGAGCAGTTCTTC.

The rearrangement joins TRBV7-8 to TRBJ1-3; TRBD1 might be the D (5 bases). This CDR3 contains 14 residues. Germline V lookup: CDR1 SGHVS, CDR2 FQNEAQ. V was trimmed by 6 bases and J by 0 bases, leaving 9 bases between them. The CDR3 reads CASSWDPSGNTIYF. CDR3 nucleotide sequence: TGTGCCAGCAGTTGGGACCCCTCTGGAAACACCATATATTTT.

V and J are TRBV27 and TRBJ1-5; weak D call: TRBD1 (6 bases). Germline V CDR1 and CDR2: MNHEY, SMNVEV (reference sequence). V lost 6 bases, J lost 2 bases, and 17 bases lay in between. This CDR3 is 16 amino acids long. CDR3 sequence: CASSRRGGGGNQPQHF. Here the CDR3 DNA reads TGTGCCAGCAGCCGTAGAGGGGGAGGGGGCAATCAGCCCCAGCATTTT.

The chain joins TRBV5-6 to TRBJ2-7, with D unresolved. Trimming removed 4 bases at V and 3 bases at J, with 20 bases between. The CDR3 is made up of 16 amino acids. The germline gives CDR1 SGHDT, CDR2 YYEEEE. CDR3 region: CASSDAPGTPGYEQYF. The CDR3 DNA reads as TGTGCCAGCAGCGACGCACCAGGAACGCCCGGCTACGAGCAGTACTTC.

The genes are TRBV28 and TRBJ1-5; no firm D call. With 1 base removed from V and 0 bases from J, the gap between germline ends came to 25 bases. The germline CDR1 and CDR2 sequences are MDHEN and SYDVKM. The CDR3 spans 21 residues. The CDR3 sequence: CASSLLGGMGRDQYSNQPQHF. Written as DNA, the CDR3 is TGTGCCAGCAGTTTATTAGGTGGGATGGGCAGAGACCAATATAGCAATCAGCCCCAGCATTTT. Variable domain in full (rest from reference TRBV28 and TRBJ1-5): DVKVTQSSRYLVKRTGEKVFLECVQDMDHENMFWYRQDPGLGLRLIYFSYDVKMKEKGDIPEGYSVSREKKERFSLILESASTNQTSMYLCASSLLGGMGRDQYSNQPQHFGDGTRLSIL.

A few counts support this clone. This chain connects TRBV15 to TRBJ1-5; D unresolved. From germline, CDR1 is LNHNV and CDR2 YYDKDF (reference sequence). This CDR3 has 14 amino acids. The germline V and J ends were trimmed by 1 base and 3 bases, with 7 bases remaining between them. The CDR3 DNA reads TGTGCCACCAGCAGAGGGCAGTTCAATCAGCCCCAGCATTTT. It yields the protein CATSRGQFNQPQHF. Using reference TRBV15 and TRBJ1-5 for the parts outside the CDR3, the full variable domain is DAMVIQNPRYQVTQFGKPVTLSCSQTLNHNVMYWYQQKSSQAPKLLFHYYDKDFNNEADTPDNFQSRRPNTSFCFLDIRSPGLGDTAMYLCATSRGQFNQPQHFGDGTRLSIL.

The chain employs TRBV6-1 and TRBJ1-5; a weak D match, TRBD1 (5 bases). The CDR3 has 14 amino acids. CDR1 MNHNS and CDR2 SASEGT come from the germline V gene. Trimming cost V 7 bases and J 9 bases, with 19 bases left between them. The CDR3 DNA is TGTGCCAGCACCGAAGGTACAGGCCGATGGCCCCAGCATTTT. Protein: CASTEGTGRWPQHF.

This chain connects TRBV4-1 to TRBJ1-2; D unclear. Germline assignment: CDR1 MGHRA and CDR2 YSYEKL. CDR3 length: 17 amino acids. Trimming cost V 0 bases and J 1 base, with 15 bases left between them. CDR3 protein: CASSQDRAGEINYGYTF. CDR3 nucleotide sequence: TGCGCCAGCAGCCAAGATAGGGCAGGAGAAATTAACTATGGCTACACCTTC.